One sample yielded the 15 T cell receptor beta chains listed below, sequenced in a study of T cell clonality in common variable immunodeficiency. The repertoire was sequenced with immunoSEQ multiplex PCR; TCRdb's copy has only in-frame clones and lacks some. The table records about 44,000 clones without singletons, the ten largest covering about 10%. Sequenced sample: peripheral blood mononuclear cells. The receptor source for this set is a person aged 18 to 75 in good health.

This clone was detected ten times or more. The read terminates 3 residues ahead of where the CDR3 ends, so the germline J gene completes it. The chain employs TRBV7-9 and TRBJ1-1; 9 positions match TRBD1. Germline lookup yields CDR1 SEHNR and CDR2 FQNEAQ (reference sequence). The CDR3 contains 15 residues. V shed 3 bases and J 1 base; nucleotides not matched to a gene: 3. CDR3 sequence: CASSFTGGENTEAFF. The sequenced part of the CDR3 DNA is TGTGCCAGCAGCTTTACAGGGGGCGAGAACACTGAA.

This clone has at least ten counts. The read falls 3 residues short of the CDR3 end, and the missing part is taken from the germline J gene. The chain is built from TRBV5-1 and TRBJ1-5; the D gene is possibly TRBD1 (5 bases). Trimming left V 0 bases short and J 5 bases short, with 12 bases between. The CDR3 totals 15 residues. Germline V lookup: CDR1 SGHRS, CDR2 YFSETQ. The part of the CDR3 DNA that was read is TGCGCCAGCAGCTTGGCGGGTCGAGGGGATCAGCCC. This sequence encodes CASSLAGRGDQP. The whole CDR3 is CASSLAGRGDQPQHF.

The table lists this clone with many counts. The CDR3 end falls 3 residues outside the read, so it is completed with the germline J gene. The V call is TRBV28, the J call TRBJ2-5; D is perhaps TRBD1 or TRBD2 (7 bases each). This CDR3 is 17 amino acids long. V was shortened by 3 bases and J by 3 bases, with 20 bases between the two germline ends. Germline V gives CDR1 MDHEN, CDR2 SYDVKM. The CDR3 bases that were read are TGTGCCAGCAGTTTGCCCCCGACAGGGAGGGGGGAAGAGACC. It is translated as CASSLPPTGRGEET. The whole CDR3 sequence is CASSLPPTGRGEETQYF.

This clone was observed many times. From the germline J gene comes the end of the CDR3, since the read stops 3 residues before it. The chain is built from TRBV5-1 and TRBJ2-3, with TRBD2 as a possible D gene (5 bases). V lost 0 bases to trimming and J lost 3 bases, with 11 bases between them. The V gene's germline CDR1 is SGHRS and CDR2 YFSETQ. The CDR3 is 15 amino acids. Incomplete CDR3 DNA: TGCGCCAGCAGCTTGGTTAGCGTTTTTACAGATACG. This encodes CASSLVSVFTDT. The entire CDR3 protein reads CASSLVSVFTDTQYF.

This clone was detected ten times or more. From the germline J gene comes the end of the CDR3, since the read stops 3 residues before it. The V call is TRBV5-5, the J call TRBJ1-1; D remains unclear. This CDR3 is built from 13 residues. Between the trimmed V and J ends, which lost 1 base and 0 bases, there was a span of 4 bases. The V gene's germline CDR1 is SGHKS and CDR2 YYEKEE (reference sequence). This CDR3 reads CASSLRVNTEAFF. The CDR3 DNA, read in part, is TGTGCCAGCAGCTTGCGTGTGAACACTGAA.

This clone was counted many times. The read finishes 3 residues shy of the CDR3 end, and the germline J gene is used to complete it. The chain combines TRBV29-1 with TRBJ2-7; TRBD2 aligns across 14 bases. This CDR3 has 18 residues. Trimming at V came to 1 base and at J to 3 bases, leaving 11 bases not matched to a gene. Germline CDR1 is SQVTM and CDR2 is ANQGSEA. This chain's CDR3 is CSVEVTGTSGRGGYEQYF. The CDR3 bases that were read are TGCAGCGTTGAAGTAACCGGGACTAGCGGGAGAGGAGGCTACGAG.

Regarding this clone: The DNA ends 3 residues before the CDR3 does, and the rest of the CDR3 is filled in from the germline J gene. V gene TRBV7-3 combines with J gene TRBJ1-1; D gene uncertain. CDR3 size: 13 residues. Trimming removed 9 bases at V and 4 bases at J, with 15 bases between. Germline values: CDR1 SGHTA, CDR2 FQGTGA. CDR3 residues: CASAKSIFTEAFF. Partial CDR3 DNA: TGTGCCAGTGCTAAATCTATCTTCACTGAA.

This clone was counted ten times or more. The read ends 3 residues before the CDR3 terminus; that terminus is restored from the germline J gene. The V gene is TRBV4-1, the J gene TRBJ1-2; D remains ambiguous. The germline V and J ends were trimmed by 1 base and 6 bases, with 12 bases remaining between them. The CDR3 runs 14 residues. Germline values: CDR1 MGHRA, CDR2 YSYEKL. CDR3 DNA (partial): TGCGCCAGCAGCCAAGTGGAGGGTTCCCATGGC. It yields the protein CASSQVEGSHG. The whole CDR3 protein reads CASSQVEGSHGYTF.

This clone occurred many times. The read ends 3 residues shy of where the CDR3 ends; the end is completed using the germline J gene. The V call is TRBV5-1, the J call TRBJ1-1; D gene ambiguous. The CDR3 extends over 14 amino acids. Trimming took off 3 bases at V and 2 bases at J, with 11 bases between the two ends. CDR1 is SGHRS and CDR2 is YFSETQ in the germline V gene. The covered CDR3 bases are TGCGCCAGCAGCTGGGTGGGCCTAAACACTGAA. Translating gives CASSWVGLNTE. The CDR3 in its entirety is CASSWVGLNTEAFF. Using reference TRBV5-1 and TRBJ1-1 for the parts outside the CDR3, the full variable domain is KAGVTQTPRYLIKTRGQQVTLSCSPISGHRSVSWYQQTPGQGLQFLFEYFSETQRNKGNFPGRFSGRQFSNSRSEMNVSTLELGDSALYLCASSWVGLNTEAFFGQGTRLTVV.

This clone was recorded at least ten times. From the germline J gene comes the end of the CDR3, since the read stops 3 residues before it. The sample contains more than one DNA sequence encoding this CDR3. This chain uses TRBV20-1 with TRBJ2-1; TRBD2 matches at 9 bases. Germline trimming cut 0 bases from V and 3 bases from J; bases unmatched to any gene: 3. The CDR3 consists of 15 residues. The germline V gene encodes CDR1 DFQATT and CDR2 SNEGSKA (reference sequence). The sequenced part of the CDR3 DNA is TGCAGTGCTAGAGATCTACTAGCGGGCTACAATGAG. This encodes CSARDLLAGYNE. The CDR3 in its entirety is CSARDLLAGYNEQFF.

This clone was observed at least ten times. The read is 3 residues too short to cover the CDR3 end, so that end is filled in from the germline J gene. The J gene is TRBJ1-4, the V gene TRBV6-2 or TRBV6-3, with TRBD1 matching 9 bases. Germline CDR1 and CDR2: MNHEY and SVGEGT. After removal of 6 bases from V and 1 base from J, the junction contained 6 bases not matched to a gene. The CDR3 is 16 residues long. CDR3 sequence: CASRFRQGETNEKLFF. The CDR3 DNA, read in part, is TGTGCCAGCAGGTTCCGACAGGGGGAAACTAATGAAAAA.

This clone was seen ten or more times. The CDR3 end lies 3 residues beyond the end of the read and is filled in from the germline J gene. This specimen includes other DNA sequences encoding the same CDR3. The chain has TRBV20-1 and TRBJ2-2, with TRBD1 identical over 10 bases. The length of the CDR3 is 16 residues. In germline, CDR1 is DFQATT, CDR2 SNEGSKA (reference sequence). The V segment lost 0 bases and the J segment 3 bases; nucleotides outside the gene matches: 4. The CDR3 sequence is CSARDPTGGDTGELFF. CDR3 DNA (partial): TGCAGTGCTAGAGATCCGACAGGGGGCGACACCGGGGAG.

This clone was counted many times. The read is 3 residues too short to cover the CDR3 end, so that end is filled in from the germline J gene. The same CDR3 arises from other DNA sequences in this sample as well. V and J are TRBV24-1 and TRBJ2-1, with TRBD2 matching over 10 bases. After removal of 2 bases from V and 5 bases from J, the junction contained 2 bases not matched to a gene. This CDR3 is 15 amino acids long. Germline V gene data show CDR1 as KGHDR and CDR2 as SFDVKD. The sequenced part of the CDR3 DNA is TGTGCCACCAGTGATTGGACTAGCGGTGACAATGAG. Its protein product is CATSDWTSGDNE. The full CDR3 protein is CATSDWTSGDNEQFF.

This clone was counted at least ten times. From the germline J gene comes the end of the CDR3, since the read stops 3 residues before it. The chain combines TRBV9 with TRBJ2-1, with a weak D call TRBD2 (6 bases). Trimming cost V 0 bases and J 6 bases, with 13 bases left between them. The germline V gene encodes CDR1 SGDLS and CDR2 YYNGEE. The CDR3 loop spans 15 amino acids. CDR3 protein: CASSVGSTRGNEQFF. Partial CDR3 DNA: TGTGCCAGCAGCGTAGGGTCCACGCGGGGCAATGAG.

This clone was seen repeatedly, ten times or more. CDR3 loop: CATQGTSGSRAPETQYF. CDR3 DNA, as far as it was read: TGTGCCACCCAGGGGACTAGCGGGAGTCGGGCGCCAGAGACC. The gene calls are TRBV2 and TRBJ2-5; TRBD2 agrees at 14 bases. From the germline J gene comes the end of the CDR3, since the read stops 3 residues before it. There are 17 residues in the CDR3. Germline V lookup: CDR1 SNHLY, CDR2 FYNNEI. V gave up 10 bases and J gave up 4 bases; unmatched junction bases: 14.